These T cell receptor beta chains were read from a single sample in a study of T cell responses to AZD1222 COVID-19 vaccine. Here immunoSEQ multiplex PCR was the method, and the copy in TCRdb shows in-frame clones only, minus some. Of around 120,000 clones in the sample, 75% to 90% were seen once. The input for sequencing was peripheral blood, taken 28 days after the second AZD1222 dose. The receptor set was obtained from an adult who received the AZD1222 COVID-19 vaccine. Both conserved end residues are part of each CDR3. The order of the fields is D gene, clone size, CDR3 length, J gene, V gene, CDR3 DNA, CDR3 protein. D genes are given only for firm matches. Only some rows state a clone size, as once, few, many or a class for expanded clones.

D gene: TRBD2
clone size: -
CDR3 length: 16
J gene: TRBJ2-3
V gene: TRBV7-6
CDR3 DNA: TGTGCCAGCACTCTGGGTGGCGGGGGGGTCACAGATACGCAGTATTTT
CDR3 protein: CASTLGGGGVTDTQYF

D gene: TRBD1
clone size: -
CDR3 length: 12
J gene: TRBJ1-2
V gene: TRBV12-3/TRBV12-4
CDR3 DNA: TGTGCCAGCAGCGGGACAGAATATGGCTACACCTTC
CDR3 protein: CASSGTEYGYTF

D gene: -
clone size: -
CDR3 length: 16
J gene: TRBJ2-1
V gene: TRBV7-2
CDR3 DNA: TGTGCCAGCAGCCCACAGGTGGGAGGCTCCTACAATGAGCAGTTCTTC
CDR3 protein: CASSPQVGGSYNEQFF

D gene: -
clone size: -
CDR3 length: 17
J gene: TRBJ2-5
V gene: TRBV19
CDR3 DNA: TGTGCCAGTAGTATGTCGGTCGAGGGACGGAACCAAGAGACCCAGTACTTC
CDR3 protein: CASSMSVEGRNQETQYF

D gene: -
clone size: -
CDR3 length: 18
J gene: TRBJ1-5
V gene: TRBV5-5
CDR3 DNA: TGTGCCAGCAGCTTGGAATCCCCGGGACTTGAGGGGGGTCAGCCCCAGCATTTT
CDR3 protein: CASSLESPGLEGGQPQHF

D gene: TRBD2
clone size: -
CDR3 length: 17
J gene: TRBJ2-1
V gene: TRBV30
CDR3 DNA: TGTGCCTGGAGTCCTTCAGAACTCAGCGGGAGTTGGAATGAGCAGTTCTTC
CDR3 protein: CAWSPSELSGSWNEQFF

D gene: -
clone size: -
CDR3 length: 16
J gene: TRBJ2-5
V gene: TRBV25-1
CDR3 DNA: TGTGCCAGCAGTGACACCGTCAGGGGCGCGGAGGAGACCCAGTACTTC
CDR3 protein: CASSDTVRGAEETQYF

D gene: TRBD2
clone size: -
CDR3 length: 15
J gene: TRBJ2-5
V gene: TRBV5-4
CDR3 DNA: TGTGCCAGCAGGGCTAGCGGGAGTGGTTTGGAGACCCAGTACTTC
CDR3 protein: CASRASGSGLETQYF

D gene: TRBD2
clone size: -
CDR3 length: 15
J gene: TRBJ2-4
V gene: TRBV6-5
CDR3 DNA: TGTGCCAGCAGTTACACGGGAGGTTTGGGAAACATTCAGTACTTC
CDR3 protein: CASSYTGGLGNIQYF

D gene: -
clone size: -
CDR3 length: 12
J gene: TRBJ2-5
V gene: TRBV6-2/TRBV6-3
CDR3 DNA: TGTGCCAGCAGTGTTCTTCGAGAGACCCAGTACTTC
CDR3 protein: CASSVLRETQYF

D gene: TRBD1
clone size: -
CDR3 length: 17
J gene: TRBJ1-4
V gene: TRBV11-2
CDR3 DNA: TGTGCCAGCAGCCCTATGGGACAGGGGGCGAGGAATGAAAAACTGTTTTTT
CDR3 protein: CASSPMGQGARNEKLFF

D gene: -
clone size: -
CDR3 length: 16
J gene: TRBJ2-3
V gene: TRBV11-3
CDR3 DNA: TGTGCCAGCAGCCCCTTTCAGGGCCTGGTGGAAGATACGCAGTATTTT
CDR3 protein: CASSPFQGLVEDTQYF

D gene: -
clone size: -
CDR3 length: 16
J gene: TRBJ2-3
V gene: TRBV13
CDR3 DNA: TGTGCCAGCAGCTTGGGGGGGCGCCCAAGCACAGATACGCAGTATTTT
CDR3 protein: CASSLGGRPSTDTQYF

D gene: -
clone size: few
CDR3 length: 15
J gene: TRBJ1-3
V gene: TRBV4-1
CDR3 DNA: TGCGCCAGCAGCCAGAACCCCGGCCGAGGAAACACCATATATTTT
CDR3 protein: CASSQNPGRGNTIYF

D gene: TRBD2
clone size: once
CDR3 length: 15
J gene: TRBJ2-1
V gene: TRBV11-3
CDR3 DNA: TGTGCCAGCAGCTCTCAGCGGGGGGGCCGCAATGAGCAGTTCTTC
CDR3 protein: CASSSQRGGRNEQFF

D gene: TRBD1
clone size: -
CDR3 length: 15
J gene: TRBJ2-1
V gene: TRBV15
CDR3 DNA: TGTGCCACCAGCAGAGAAGGGACAGGGGGCAATGAGCAGTTCTTC
CDR3 protein: CATSREGTGGNEQFF

D gene: TRBD1
clone size: -
CDR3 length: 14
J gene: TRBJ2-5
V gene: TRBV6-5
CDR3 DNA: TGTGCCAGCAGTACTTCCGGGACAGGGCTAAGCCAGTACTTC
CDR3 protein: CASSTSGTGLSQYF

D gene: -
clone size: once
CDR3 length: 15
J gene: TRBJ2-7
V gene: TRBV11-2
CDR3 DNA: TGTGCCAGCAGCTTAGAATGGGCAGGGACCTACGAGCAGTACTTC
CDR3 protein: CASSLEWAGTYEQYF

D gene: TRBD2
clone size: -
CDR3 length: 16
J gene: TRBJ2-5
V gene: TRBV15
CDR3 DNA: TGTGCCACCAGCAGAGGGGGAGCGGGGACCCAAGAGACCCAGTACTTC
CDR3 protein: CATSRGGAGTQETQYF

D gene: -
clone size: -
CDR3 length: 12
J gene: TRBJ2-5
V gene: TRBV11-3
CDR3 DNA: TGTGCCAGCAGCTTGCAAATGGAGACCCAGTACTTC
CDR3 protein: CASSLQMETQYF

D gene: TRBD2
clone size: few
CDR3 length: 16
J gene: TRBJ2-7
V gene: TRBV11-2
CDR3 DNA: TGTGCCAGCAGCCTCGGGACTAGCGGGAGTCGAAACGAGCAGTACTTC
CDR3 protein: CASSLGTSGSRNEQYF

D gene: TRBD2
clone size: -
CDR3 length: 16
J gene: TRBJ2-1
V gene: TRBV4-2
CDR3 DNA: TGTGCCAGCAGCGGGACTAGCGGGGGGATCGGGAATGAGCAGTTCTTC
CDR3 protein: CASSGTSGGIGNEQFF

D gene: TRBD1
clone size: -
CDR3 length: 14
J gene: TRBJ1-2
V gene: TRBV6-2/TRBV6-3
CDR3 DNA: TGTGCCAGCAGTCTAACAGGGGTCCACTATGGCTACACCTTC
CDR3 protein: CASSLTGVHYGYTF

D gene: -
clone size: once
CDR3 length: 18
J gene: TRBJ2-6
V gene: TRBV19
CDR3 DNA: TGTGCCAGTCTTCAGTGGGGTATGGTCTTCTCTGGGGCCAACGTCCTGACTTTC
CDR3 protein: CASLQWGMVFSGANVLTF